These 21 T cell receptor beta chains came from one sample sequenced in a study of cytomegalovirus exposure and HLA in healthy donors. Use of 60 Vbeta and 13 Jbeta primers characterized the PCR. Profiling relied on immunoSEQ multiplex PCR, and the TCRdb table lists in-frame clones only, not all of them. The sample lists about 110,000 clones, about 79% occurring once. The sequencing input was PBMCs. Receptor source: a woman between 18 and 30 years old in good health and CMV-seropositive.

The gene calls are TRBV28 and TRBJ1-2, with D maybe TRBD1 (5 bases). The CDR3 spans 13 residues. V was trimmed by 5 bases and J by 4 bases, leaving 11 bases between them. CDR1 MDHEN and CDR2 SYDVKM come from the germline V gene. The chain's CDR3 is CASSAGLLYGYTF. The CDR3 region has the DNA TGTGCCAGCAGTGCGGGACTCCTCTATGGCTACACCTTC.

The chain combines TRBV28 with TRBJ1-5; perhaps TRBD1 as D (5 bases). V was shortened by 2 bases and J by 3 bases, with 8 bases between the two germline ends. From germline, CDR1 is MDHEN and CDR2 SYDVKM. The CDR3 loop spans 14 amino acids. The chain's CDR3 is CASSLGAVNQPQHF. The CDR3 DNA reads TGTGCCAGCAGTTTAGGGGCAGTCAATCAGCCCCAGCATTTT.

This clone came up once. The chain uses TRBV6-1 and TRBJ2-7; D is possibly TRBD2 (6 bases). V lost 6 bases to trimming and J lost 4 bases, with 16 bases between them. Germline V CDR1 and CDR2: MNHNS, SASEGT. CDR3 length: 14 residues. The CDR3, as DNA: TGTGCCAGCAGGGGTCGTGGAGGGCTATACGAGCAGTACTTC. It codes for CASRGRGGLYEQYF.

The CDR3 sequence: CASSLWLRNTGELFF. The CDR3, as DNA: TGTGCCAGCAGCTTGTGGCTCCGAAACACCGGGGAGCTGTTTTTT. This chain joins TRBV5-4 and TRBJ2-2; D is unclear. The CDR3 runs to 15 residues. V was trimmed by 1 base and J by 2 bases, leaving 9 bases between them. Germline loops: CDR1 SGHNT, CDR2 YYREEE (reference sequence).

The chain has TRBV28 and TRBJ1-1; TRBD1 matches at 7 bases. Germline CDR1 reads MDHEN; CDR2 reads SYDVKM. The trim removed 6 bases at V and 1 base at J, leaving 11 bases unmatched. The CDR3 length is 16 residues. The CDR3, as DNA: TGTGCCAGCAGAACCCAACCGGGACAGCCGAACACTGAAGCTTTCTTT. Amino acids: CASRTQPGQPNTEAFF.

The chain combines TRBV5-1 with TRBJ2-1, with TRBD2 matching 11 bases. The CDR3 contains 17 residues. The V gene end was trimmed by 3 bases and the J gene end by 8 bases; junction bases not matched to a gene: 13. The germline V gene has CDR1 SGHRS and CDR2 YFSETQ. The CDR3 protein is CASSYLAGGSSLDEQFF. The DNA of the CDR3 is TGCGCCAGCAGCTACCTAGCGGGAGGATCCTCTCTCGATGAGCAGTTCTTC.

The V call is TRBV6-1, the J call TRBJ1-3, with 7 bases identical to TRBD1. Trimming at V came to 6 bases and at J to 4 bases, leaving 6 bases not matched to a gene. The length of the CDR3 is 14 residues. The germline CDR1 and CDR2 sequences are MNHNS and SASEGT. The DNA of the CDR3 is TGTGCCAGCAGCCCGACAGGGTTCGGAAACACCATATATTTT. This codes for CASSPTGFGNTIYF.

This clone has more than one count but fewer than ten. The chain joins TRBV13 to TRBJ1-2; 9 nucleotides agree with TRBD1. Germline assignment: CDR1 PRHDT and CDR2 FYEKMQ (reference sequence). The trim removed 5 bases at V and 4 bases at J, leaving 5 bases unmatched. The CDR3 totals 14 residues. CDR3 DNA: TGTGCCAGCAGCCCGGACAGGGGTACCTATGGCTACACCTTC. As protein: CASSPDRGTYGYTF.

V gene TRBV28 combines with J gene TRBJ2-1, with 9 bases lining up with TRBD2. Trimming at V came to 6 bases and at J to 7 bases, leaving 7 bases not matched to a gene. The CDR3 contains 14 residues. CDR1 and CDR2 (germline): MDHEN, SYDVKM. The CDR3 sequence: CASSLAGVLNEQFF. The CDR3 bases are TGTGCCAGCAGCTTAGCGGGAGTCCTTAATGAGCAGTTCTTC.

The J gene is TRBJ1-1, the V gene TRBV5-1, with no clear D. The length of the CDR3 is 14 residues. Germline loops: CDR1 SGHRS, CDR2 YFSETQ. The germline V and J ends were trimmed by 2 bases and 0 bases, with 8 bases remaining between them. This CDR3 is CASSFRFMNTEAFF. CDR3 sequence (DNA): TGCGCCAGCAGCTTCAGGTTCATGAACACTGAAGCTTTCTTT.

The V gene is TRBV6-1, the J gene TRBJ2-3; 8 positions match TRBD2. The CDR3 is 14 amino acids. J lost 7 bases, V lost 7 bases, and 10 bases had no gene match. Germline CDR1 is MNHNS and CDR2 is SASEGT. The CDR3 here is CASKPQRERYTQYF. CDR3 nucleotide sequence: TGTGCCAGCAAACCCCAGCGGGAGAGGTATACGCAGTATTTT.

J is TRBJ1-1 and V is TRBV7-9; D unresolved. CDR3 length: 14 amino acids. Germline V lookup: CDR1 SEHNR, CDR2 FQNEAQ (reference sequence). The V end lost 7 bases, the J end lost 1 base, and 13 bases lay between the germline ends. CDR3 nucleotide sequence: TGTGCCAGCAACGACCGGGTTCCGAACACTGAAGCTTTCTTT. Translated: CASNDRVPNTEAFF.

The DNA of the CDR3 is TGCGCCAGCAGGCCGGGACAGATGTATGAAGCTTTCTTT. This gives the protein CASRPGQMYEAFF. This chain links TRBV5-1 with TRBJ1-1, with 7 bases that match TRBD1. CDR1 is SGHRS, CDR2 YFSETQ, per germline. The length of the CDR3 is 13 residues. V was pared by 5 bases and J by 7 bases, with 8 bases of the junction left unmatched. Supplemented by reference TRBV5-1 and TRBJ1-1, the full variable domain reads KAGVTQTPRYLIKTRGQQVTLSCSPISGHRSVSWYQQTPGQGLQFLFEYFSETQRNKGNFPGRFSGRQFSNSRSEMNVSTLELGDSALYLCASRPGQMYEAFFGQGTRLTVV.

This clone has only one observation. The chain is built from TRBV18 and TRBJ1-4; 7 nucleotides line up with TRBD1. The CDR3 extends over 12 amino acids. Germline CDR1 reads KGHSH; CDR2 reads LQKENI. Trimming cost V 6 bases and J 8 bases; bases outside gene matches: 3. CDR3 amino acids: CASSPRGEKLFF. CDR3 in DNA: TGTGCCAGCTCCCCCAGGGGGGAAAAACTGTTTTTT.

This chain connects TRBV7-8 to TRBJ2-7; D gene uncertain. Germline assignment: CDR1 SGHVS and CDR2 FQNEAQ. CDR3 length: 15 residues. V lost 1 base to trimming and J lost 5 bases, with 15 bases between them. The CDR3 DNA is TGTGCCAGCAGCTTAGAAGGTCGAGGAACCCACGAGCAGTACTTC. Translated: CASSLEGRGTHEQYF.

The sample holds a few counts of this clone. This sequence joins TRBV7-8 and TRBJ2-7; maybe TRBD1 (6 bases). In germline, CDR1 is SGHVS, CDR2 FQNEAQ. The CDR3 sequence is 14 residues long. Deletions cut 5 bases from V and 3 bases from J, with 14 bases between. CDR3 sequence (DNA): TGTGCCAGCAGCCCATGGGACATTAGCTACGAGCAGTACTTC. Translated: CASSPWDISYEQYF.

About this clone itself: The junction departs from germline at one end; a sequencing error may be responsible. The chain joins TRBV7-9 to TRBJ1-4; 11 bases are shared with TRBD1. Germline CDR1 is SEHNR and CDR2 is FQNEAQ (reference sequence). The CDR3 spans 17 residues. As DNA, the CDR3 is TGTTCCAGCAGCTACTCGACCGGGACAGGGGGGGATGAAAAACTGTTTTTT. Encoded protein: CSSSYSTGTGGDEKLFF.

V usage is TRBV18 and J usage is TRBJ2-3; TRBD1 is a possible D gene (6 bases). Per germline, CDR1 KGHSH and CDR2 LQKENI. The CDR3 is 13 amino acids. V was clipped by 2 bases and J by 3 bases, with 6 bases between them. The CDR3 DNA reads TGTGCCAGCTCACCAACAGGGACAGATACGCAGTATTTT. This encodes CASSPTGTDTQYF.

The V gene is TRBV11-2, the J gene TRBJ2-7; a weak D match, TRBD2 (7 bases). Germline V gene data show CDR1 as SGHAT and CDR2 as FQNNGV. Trimming left V 5 bases short and J 3 bases short, with 26 bases between. The CDR3 is 18 residues long. The DNA of the CDR3 is TGTGCCAGCAGCCCAGAGAGGATACGGGGGGCCTCCGACTACGAGCAGTACTTC. This translates into CASSPERIRGASDYEQYF.

This rearrangement joins TRBV7-6 to TRBJ2-2, with 9 bases that match TRBD2. The CDR3 sequence is 15 residues long. Germline V CDR1 and CDR2: SGHVS, FNYEAQ. The junction had 3 bases not matched to a gene; V was cut back by 3 bases and J by 4 bases. CDR3 DNA: TGTGCCAGCAGCTTGGGCGGGAGGGCCACCGGGGAGCTGTTTTTT. Encoded protein: CASSLGGRATGELFF.

This clone was seen a handful of times. The V and J genes are TRBV7-8 and TRBJ1-5, with D possibly matching TRBD1 (5 bases). The CDR3 is 18 amino acids. CDR1 and CDR2 (germline): SGHVS, FQNEAQ. The V gene lost 1 base and the J gene lost 5 bases, with 21 bases spanning the gap. The CDR3 spells CASSLGGTRTGLHQPQHF. CDR3 sequence (DNA): TGTGCCAGCAGCTTAGGAGGAACAAGGACGGGACTTCATCAGCCCCAGCATTTT. Full variable domain (outside the CDR3, taken from reference TRBV7-8 and TRBJ1-5): GAGVSQSPRYKVAKRGQDVALRCDPISGHVSLFWYQQALGQGPEFLTYFQNEAQLDKSGLPSDRFFAERPEGSVSTLKIQRTQQEDSAVYLCASSLGGTRTGLHQPQHFGDGTRLSIL.